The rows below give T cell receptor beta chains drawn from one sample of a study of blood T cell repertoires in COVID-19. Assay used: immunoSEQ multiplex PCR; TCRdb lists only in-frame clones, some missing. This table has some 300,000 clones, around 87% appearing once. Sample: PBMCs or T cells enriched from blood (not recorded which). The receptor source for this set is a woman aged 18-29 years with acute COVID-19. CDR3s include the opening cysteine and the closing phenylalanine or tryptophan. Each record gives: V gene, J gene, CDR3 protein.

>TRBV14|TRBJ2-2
CASSLRLARGTGELFF
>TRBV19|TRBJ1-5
CASRFEGSSYQPQHF
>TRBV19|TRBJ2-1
CASSIRASLVYEQFF
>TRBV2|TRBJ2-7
CASEQTYEQYF
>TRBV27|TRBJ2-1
CASSLVSGSSYNEQFF
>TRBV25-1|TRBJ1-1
CASSENRVDAEAFF
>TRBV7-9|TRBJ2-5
CASSLMGEGETQYF
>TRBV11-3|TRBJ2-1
CASSRTSGANEQFF
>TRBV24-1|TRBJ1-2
CATSDDTVGGRDGYTF
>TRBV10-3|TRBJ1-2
CAISEWTGGEFGDGYTF
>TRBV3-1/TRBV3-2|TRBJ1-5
CASSQAPYQPQHF